This TCR beta chain was sequenced for a study of blood T cell repertoires in COVID-19. This clone was counted between two and nine times. Assay used: immunoSEQ multiplex PCR; TCRdb lists only in-frame clones, some missing. The data contain under 150,000 clones, approximately 80% of them singletons. This CDR3 region has 16 residues. Germline assignment: CDR1 SGHVS and CDR2 FQNEAQ. J gave up 7 bases and V 5 bases, and 12 bases lay outside the gene matches. The chain couples TRBV7-8 to TRBJ1-4; 8 positions agree with TRBD1. Input material: peripheral blood. The sequence was obtained from a woman aged 55-69 years with active or convalescent COVID-19. CDR3 residues: CASSPNPGGISEKLFF. The CDR3 bases are TGTGCCAGCAGCCCAAACCCAGGGGGCATTAGTGAAAAACTGTTTTTT.